This section outlines one T cell receptor (beta chain) sequence together with its context. TCRdb re-called the RT-PCR reads with MiXCR, one entry per CDR3 protein. The data contain 920,000 or so distinct CDR3 sequences, about a sixth of them singletons. The data derive from a study of patients and donors after allogeneic stem cell transplantation. The sequence was obtained from a human donor who was either an allogeneic HSCT recipient or a stem cell or donor lymphocyte infusion donor (not recorded which). It is not recorded whose cells these are; they may come from a transplant donor. The source material was blood, either unsorted or a sorted T cell fraction (not recorded which).

The CDR3 DNA reads as TGTGCCAGCAGCCGGGACAAGAGCTACGAGCAGTACTTC. Its translation: CASSRDKSYEQYF. This chain connects TRBV6-6 to TRBJ2-7, with D perhaps matching TRBD1 (6 bases). The CDR3 consists of 13 residues. V was cut by 6 bases and J by 3 bases, with 12 bases left in between. The germline gives CDR1 MNHNY, CDR2 SVGAGI (reference sequence).